The rows below give T cell receptor beta chains drawn from one sample of a study of T cells in Graves' hyperthyroidism and ophthalmopathy. TCRdb reprocessed the multiplex PCR reads via MiXCR and lists one record per CDR3 protein. This table holds roughly 260,000 distinct CDR3 sequences, just over 14% found once. The sample comprised blood. These TCRs come from a woman in her forties with Graves' hyperthyroidism that later progressed to Graves' ophthalmopathy. Both conserved end residues are part of each CDR3.

j_gene: TRBJ2-1; v_gene: TRBV5-1; len: 16; CDR3aa: CASSFRAGKGHNEQFF
j_gene: TRBJ1-2; v_gene: TRBV2; len: 19; CDR3aa: CASSWARASGVLSNYGYTF
j_gene: TRBJ2-2; v_gene: TRBV28; len: 15; CDR3aa: CASSFVLANTGELFF
j_gene: TRBJ2-5; v_gene: TRBV4-1; len: 15; CDR3aa: CASSQSSGRQETQYF
j_gene: TRBJ2-1; v_gene: TRBV7-6; len: 14; CDR3aa: CASSNDWNTGEQFF
j_gene: TRBJ2-1; v_gene: TRBV11-1; len: 11; CDR3aa: CASSLVREQFF
j_gene: TRBJ1-6; v_gene: TRBV27; len: 19; CDR3aa: CASSQMIRDRSSYNSPLHF
j_gene: TRBJ2-7; v_gene: TRBV7-8; len: 16; CDR3aa: CASSLPTAMARYEQYF
j_gene: TRBJ1-6; v_gene: TRBV10-3; len: 14; CDR3aa: CAISRTGDQSPLHF
j_gene: TRBJ2-7; v_gene: TRBV10-2; len: 17; CDR3aa: CASRDAVRQGPTYEQYF
j_gene: TRBJ2-1; v_gene: TRBV20-1; len: 14; CDR3aa: CSAVSGSSYNEQFF
j_gene: TRBJ2-1; v_gene: TRBV20-1; len: 15; CDR3aa: CSARRMRSDYNEQFF
j_gene: TRBJ1-2; v_gene: TRBV27; len: 11; CDR3aa: CATKKGFGYTF
j_gene: TRBJ1-6; v_gene: TRBV28; len: 16; CDR3aa: CASSPMMGAYNSPLHF
j_gene: -; v_gene: TRBV5-1; len: 16; CDR3aa: CASSVRKLAPTAEQYF
j_gene: TRBJ2-1; v_gene: TRBV30; len: 17; CDR3aa: CAWSPVGLVLSYNEQFF
j_gene: TRBJ1-3; v_gene: TRBV19; len: 15; CDR3aa: CASSLRGDSGNTIYF
j_gene: TRBJ2-1; v_gene: TRBV4-1; len: 16; CDR3aa: CASSQGPGLDYNEQFF